The rows below give T cell receptor beta chains drawn from one sample of a study of blood T cell repertoires in COVID-19. Sequencing used immunoSEQ multiplex PCR; TCRdb keeps in-frame clones, though not all of them. The repertoire has 150,000 to 200,000 clones, around 83% of them found once; the top ten carry 1.5% to 1.7%. Sequenced material: peripheral blood. The receptors were gathered from a human donor in a cohort sampled during active COVID-19. CDR3s include the opening cysteine and the closing phenylalanine or tryptophan. A D gene is named only where the DNA matches it firmly. The listing skips clone size in some rows; elsewhere it reads once, few, many or a size class.

clone size	V gene	J gene	D gene	CDR3 protein	CDR3 DNA
NA	TRBV9	TRBJ1-5	NA	CASSVGRVNQPQHF	TGTGCCAGCAGCGTAGGCAGGGTAAATCAGCCCCAGCATTTT
once	TRBV5-1	TRBJ2-2	TRBD2	CASSPSGGPTGELFF	TGCGCCAGCAGCCCTAGCGGGGGGCCCACCGGGGAGCTGTTTTTT
NA	TRBV6-5	TRBJ1-5	NA	CASSYLAGNQPQHF	TGTGCCAGCAGTTACCTTGCAGGGAATCAGCCCCAGCATTTT
NA	TRBV11-3	TRBJ1-3	NA	CASSSSQGNTIYF	TGTGCCAGCAGCTCCAGTCAAGGAAACACCATATATTTT
NA	TRBV7-2	TRBJ2-5	TRBD2	CASSLETGRVQETQYF	TGTGCCAGCAGCTTAGAAACGGGGAGGGTCCAAGAGACCCAGTACTTC
NA	TRBV7-2	TRBJ1-5	NA	CASSLARDNQPQHF	TGTGCCAGCAGCTTAGCCAGGGACAATCAGCCCCAGCATTTT
once	TRBV10-3	TRBJ2-7	TRBD1	CAIRPGQGAEQYF	TGTGCCATCAGGCCGGGACAGGGGGCTGAGCAGTACTTC
NA	TRBV3-1/TRBV3-2	TRBJ1-5	NA	CASSQGSGNQPQHF	TGTGCCAGCAGCCAAGGGTCGGGGAATCAGCCCCAGCATTTT
NA	TRBV5-1	TRBJ2-1	TRBD2	CASSAGENEQFF	TGCGCCAGCAGCGCGGGAGAAAATGAGCAGTTCTTC
NA	TRBV5-6	TRBJ2-3	NA	CASSTGTDTQYF	TGTGCCAGCAGCACCGGGACAGATACGCAGTATTTT
NA	TRBV7-6	TRBJ1-2	TRBD1	CASSPDRGGGYTF	TGTGCCAGCAGTCCCGACAGGGGCGGGGGCTACACCTTC
NA	TRBV6-5	TRBJ2-7	NA	CASSYSWLGPYEQYF	TGTGCCAGCAGTTACTCGTGGCTAGGCCCCTACGAGCAGTACTTC
NA	TRBV5-1	TRBJ2-1	TRBD2	CASSLGLAGGSYNEQFF	TGCGCCAGCAGCTTGGGGTTAGCGGGGGGCTCCTACAATGAGCAGTTCTTC
NA	TRBV18	TRBJ2-7	NA	CASSPGAAYEQYF	TGTGCCAGCTCACCTGGGGCAGCCTACGAGCAGTACTTC
NA	TRBV7-2	TRBJ2-2	NA	CAGGLNTGELFF	TGTGCGGGGGGGCTGAACACCGGGGAGCTGTTTTTT
NA	TRBV29-1	TRBJ2-7	TRBD1	CSVEQGTGYEQYF	TGCAGCGTTGAACAGGGGACAGGGTACGAGCAGTACTTC
NA	TRBV27	TRBJ1-5	NA	CASSLSRGDGNQPQHF	TGTGCCAGCAGTTTATCGCGGGGCGACGGCAATCAGCCCCAGCATTTT
NA	TRBV6-5	TRBJ2-3	TRBD2	CATWTSGRDTDTQYF	TGTGCCACCTGGACTAGCGGGCGCGACACAGATACGCAGTATTTT
NA	TRBV19	TRBJ2-7	NA	CASRSGQFSYEQYF	TGTGCCAGTAGAAGTGGACAGTTCTCCTACGAGCAGTACTTC
few	TRBV5-4	TRBJ2-3	TRBD2	CASSLELAGGHTQYF	TGTGCCAGCAGCTTGGAACTAGCGGGAGGCCATACGCAGTATTTT
NA	TRBV27	TRBJ1-2	TRBD1	CASSVEGTGHGYTF	TGTGCCAGCAGCGTTGAGGGGACAGGGCATGGCTACACCTTC
once	TRBV7-6	TRBJ1-6	NA	CASSLGGSRSYNSPLHF	TGTGCCAGCAGCTTAGGAGGGTCCAGGTCCTATAATTCACCCCTCCACTTT
NA	TRBV4-3	TRBJ2-7	TRBD1	CASNGTGGYEQYF	TGCGCCAGCAATGGAACAGGGGGGTACGAGCAGTACTTC
NA	TRBV9	TRBJ2-5	TRBD1	CASSVTTHRGGIQETQYF	TGTGCCAGCAGCGTTACAACCCACAGGGGCGGAATACAAGAGACCCAGTACTTC
once	TRBV9	TRBJ1-1	TRBD1	CASSTTGGTNTEAFF	TGTGCCAGCAGCACTACAGGGGGAACCAACACTGAAGCTTTCTTT
NA	TRBV5-1	TRBJ2-6	NA	CASTPNSGANVLTF	TGCGCCAGCACCCCCAACTCTGGGGCCAACGTCCTGACTTTC
few	TRBV19	TRBJ1-1	TRBD1	CASRDRMNTEAFF	TGTGCCAGCAGGGACAGGATGAACACTGAAGCTTTCTTT
NA	TRBV6-5	TRBJ2-7	TRBD1	CASTDVGTGGHEQYF	TGTGCCAGCACCGACGTGGGGACAGGGGGTCACGAGCAGTACTTC
once	TRBV6-1	TRBJ2-6	TRBD2	CASSGSSGGGSGANVLTF	TGTGCCAGCAGTGGAAGTAGCGGGGGGGGCTCTGGGGCCAACGTCCTGACTTTC
once	TRBV5-1	TRBJ2-5	TRBD2	CASERGSGQETQYF	TGCGCCAGCGAGCGGGGGTCAGGACAAGAGACCCAGTACTTC
few	TRBV6-5	TRBJ1-4	NA	CASAPGPATNEKLFF	TGTGCCAGCGCTCCTGGTCCGGCAACTAATGAAAAACTGTTTTTT
NA	TRBV7-9	TRBJ2-1	TRBD2	CASSPSGGAYNEQFF	TGTGCCAGCAGCCCCAGCGGGGGGGCCTACAATGAGCAGTTCTTC
NA	TRBV19	TRBJ2-7	TRBD2	CASSTLAGAYEQYF	TGTGCCAGTAGTACCCTAGCGGGAGCCTACGAGCAGTACTTC
NA	TRBV5-4	TRBJ2-1	TRBD1	CASSTGQGSYNEQFF	TGTGCCAGCAGTACCGGACAGGGCTCCTACAATGAGCAGTTCTTC
NA	TRBV6-2/TRBV6-3	TRBJ1-2	NA	CASSYPGNYGYTF	TGTGCCAGCAGTTACCCCGGGAACTATGGCTACACCTTC
NA	TRBV6-5	TRBJ1-1	TRBD1	CASINRGQGTEAFF	TGTGCCAGCATTAACAGGGGGCAAGGCACTGAAGCTTTCTTT
once	TRBV7-9	TRBJ2-7	TRBD2	CASSLIGLREGVYEQYF	TGTGCCAGCAGCTTAATAGGGCTCCGGGAGGGGGTCTACGAGCAGTACTTC
NA	TRBV3-1/TRBV3-2	TRBJ1-2	TRBD1	CASSQDRLDRLYYGYTF	TGTGCCAGCAGCCAAGATCGCTTGGACAGGCTCTACTATGGCTACACCTTC
NA	TRBV3-1/TRBV3-2	TRBJ1-3	NA	CASSQVGQAISGNTIYF	TGTGCCAGCAGCCAAGTTGGCCAGGCGATCTCTGGAAACACCATATATTTT
NA	TRBV28	TRBJ2-7	TRBD1	CASGTGREQYF	TGTGCCAGCGGGACAGGCAGGGAGCAGTACTTC
NA	TRBV24-1	TRBJ1-2	TRBD1	CATRGQYGYTF	TGTGCCACCAGGGGACAGTATGGCTACACCTTC
once	TRBV5-5	TRBJ1-2	NA	CASTPHGDLNYGYTF	TGTGCCAGCACCCCCCACGGGGATTTGAACTATGGCTACACCTTC
NA	TRBV19	TRBJ1-1	NA	CASSITVMRTEAFF	TGTGCCAGTAGTATAACGGTTATGAGGACTGAAGCTTTCTTT
NA	TRBV12-3/TRBV12-4	TRBJ1-2	TRBD1	CASRQTGNGYTF	TGTGCCAGCAGGCAGACAGGGAATGGCTACACCTTC
NA	TRBV12-5	TRBJ2-5	TRBD2	CASGLVLAGGGETQYF	TGTGCTAGTGGTTTGGTACTAGCGGGGGGTGGCGAGACCCAGTACTTC
once	TRBV29-1	TRBJ1-1	TRBD1	CSVPGTGWTEAFF	TGCAGCGTGCCCGGGACAGGGTGGACTGAAGCTTTCTTT
NA	TRBV21-1	TRBJ2-3	NA	CASIVGGETDTQYF	TGTGCCAGCATAGTAGGGGGGGAAACAGATACGCAGTATTTT
NA	TRBV27	TRBJ1-2	NA	CASSRDSYYGYTF	TGTGCCAGCAGTCGCGACAGTTACTATGGCTACACCTTC
NA	TRBV10-3	TRBJ2-5	NA	CAISTSGVETQYF	TGTGCCATCAGCACGTCGGGGGTGGAGACCCAGTACTTC
NA	TRBV27	TRBJ2-7	NA	CASSPQTASYEQYF	TGTGCCAGCAGTCCTCAGACAGCTTCCTACGAGCAGTACTTC
NA	TRBV4-1	TRBJ2-7	TRBD1	CASSQKGTGPYEQYF	TGCGCCAGCAGCCAGAAGGGGACAGGGCCCTACGAGCAGTACTTC
NA	TRBV4-3	TRBJ1-2	NA	CASSPRGTRAFYGYTF	TGCGCCAGCAGCCCAAGAGGTACCAGGGCCTTCTATGGCTACACCTTC
NA	TRBV2	TRBJ2-3	NA	CASSVSQDTQYF	TGTGCCAGCAGTGTAAGTCAGGATACGCAGTATTTT
NA	TRBV19	TRBJ2-7	NA	CASSTRKALSYEQYF	TGTGCCAGTAGTACCAGGAAAGCACTTTCCTACGAGCAGTACTTC
NA	TRBV7-9	TRBJ2-1	TRBD2	CASSLLDSGRVENEQFF	TGTGCCAGCAGCCTATTGGATAGCGGGAGGGTTGAGAATGAGCAGTTCTTC
NA	TRBV18	TRBJ2-1	NA	CASSPPAGDLHYNEQFF	TGTGCCAGCTCACCACCAGCAGGGGACCTACATTACAATGAGCAGTTCTTC
NA	TRBV27	TRBJ2-7	NA	CASSLQGQYYEQYF	TGTGCCAGCAGTTTACAGGGCCAATATTACGAGCAGTACTTC
few	TRBV28	TRBJ2-7	TRBD2	CASSLGGSSYEQYF	TGTGCCAGCAGTTTGGGCGGGAGCTCCTACGAGCAGTACTTC
NA	TRBV12-5	TRBJ2-6	TRBD2	CASGPGLGKRGLPGANVLTF	TGTGCTAGTGGGCCGGGACTAGGGAAACGGGGGTTACCTGGGGCCAACGTCCTGACTTTC
once	TRBV4-1	TRBJ2-2	NA	CASSQDRMRRGGELFF	TGCGCCAGCAGCCAAGATAGAATGAGGCGTGGCGGGGAGCTGTTTTTT